The rows below give T cell receptor beta chains drawn from one sample of a study of cytomegalovirus exposure and HLA in healthy donors. Sequenced by immunoSEQ multiplex PCR; TCRdb stores in-frame clones only, minus some. Of about 110,000 clones detected, about 71% appear once; the ten largest clones hold 0.79%. The sample was PBMCs. The source is a boy between 10 and 17 years old in good health and CMV-seronegative. Both conserved end residues are part of each CDR3. D genes are given only for firm matches. Clone size is not always given. Where it is, it says once, few, many or a class for expanded clones.

TRBJ1-5	-	TRBV7-9	TRBD1	CASSLTGEQPQHF	TGTGCCAGCAGCTTAACAGGGGAACAGCCCCAGCATTTT
TRBJ1-2	few	TRBV5-1	-	CASSPPIGGANGYTF	TGCGCCAGCAGCCCGCCGATTGGGGGGGCGAATGGCTACACCTTC
TRBJ2-2	-	TRBV6-6	-	CASSYTQGTGELFF	TGTGCCAGCAGTTACACTCAGGGGACCGGGGAGCTGTTTTTT
TRBJ2-2	-	TRBV30	-	CAWSSRGIGELFF	TGTGCCTGGAGTAGTAGAGGGATCGGGGAGCTGTTTTTT
TRBJ1-4	-	TRBV15	-	CATSRDRQYNEKLFF	TGTGCCACCAGCAGAGATCGTCAGTATAATGAAAAACTGTTTTTT
TRBJ2-3	-	TRBV2	-	CASSSRWYSTDTQYF	TGTGCCAGCAGTTCTCGGTGGTACAGCACAGATACGCAGTATTTT
TRBJ2-6	-	TRBV7-2	-	CASSLRRGASGANVLTF	TGTGCCAGCAGCTTAAGGCGGGGAGCCTCTGGGGCCAACGTCCTGACTTTC
TRBJ1-2	once	TRBV6-4	TRBD1	CASSDLGQAPTNYGYTF	TGTGCCAGCAGTGACCTGGGACAGGCTCCCACTAACTATGGCTACACCTTC
TRBJ2-7	few	TRBV19	-	CASSMAGSIYEQYF	TGTGCCAGTAGTATGGCGGGAAGCATCTACGAGCAGTACTTC
TRBJ1-2	-	TRBV28	-	CASSLTGDGYTF	TGTGCCAGCAGTTTAACCGGAGACGGCTACACCTTC
TRBJ1-2	-	TRBV7-2	-	CASSPRGNYGYTF	TGTGCCAGCAGCCCCAGGGGAAACTATGGCTACACCTTC
TRBJ1-2	-	TRBV6-4	-	CASSDSLRGKGSAYGYTF	TGTGCCAGCAGTGACTCACTGAGAGGGAAAGGTTCCGCCTATGGCTACACCTTC
TRBJ1-4	-	TRBV6-1	-	CASSSGRDNEKLFF	TGTGCCAGCAGTTCCGGTCGGGATAATGAAAAACTGTTTTTT
TRBJ1-5	-	TRBV5-8	-	CASSFTRQPQHF	TGTGCCAGCAGCTTCACGAGGCAGCCCCAGCATTTT
TRBJ2-5	-	TRBV6-5	-	CASSYRGREETQYF	TGTGCCAGCAGTTACCGGGGTCGAGAGGAGACCCAGTACTTC
TRBJ1-1	-	TRBV30	-	CAWRNQGIAEAFF	TGTGCCTGGAGGAACCAGGGGATCGCTGAAGCTTTCTTT
TRBJ1-5	-	TRBV10-2	-	CASSEDVHVNQPQHF	TGCGCCAGCAGTGAAGATGTACATGTCAATCAGCCCCAGCATTTT
TRBJ1-4	-	TRBV2	-	CASIRTRVNEKLFF	TGTGCCAGCATCCGGACAAGAGTTAATGAAAAACTGTTTTTT
TRBJ2-5	-	TRBV6-6	TRBD2	CASSPLAGGGTQYF	TGTGCCAGCAGTCCACTAGCGGGAGGGGGGACCCAGTACTTC
TRBJ2-7	once	TRBV2	TRBD1	CASSGQIYEQYF	TGTGCCAGCTCGGGACAGATCTACGAGCAGTACTTC
TRBJ1-6	few	TRBV9	TRBD1	CASRGQGKNNSPLHF	TGTGCCAGCAGGGGACAGGGGAAAAATAATTCACCCCTCCACTTT
TRBJ1-1	-	TRBV6-5	TRBD1	CATGQGNTEAFF	TGTGCCACGGGACAGGGGAACACTGAAGCTTTCTTT
TRBJ1-2	-	TRBV7-9	-	CASSPRQANYGYTF	TGTGCCAGCAGCCCCCGACAGGCCAACTATGGCTACACCTTC
TRBJ2-7	-	TRBV28	TRBD2	CASSTSSGIVHEQYF	TGTGCCAGCAGTACCTCTAGCGGGATAGTCCACGAGCAGTACTTC
TRBJ2-7	once	TRBV27	-	CASSWGEDFEQYF	TGTGCCAGCAGTTGGGGGGAAGATTTCGAGCAGTACTTC
TRBJ2-2	-	TRBV10-3	-	CAIMDSRNSGELFF	TGTGCCATCATGGACTCGCGGAACTCCGGGGAGCTGTTTTTT
TRBJ1-2	once	TRBV28	-	CASSLSDYGYTF	TGTGCCAGCAGCCTCTCAGACTATGGCTACACCTTC
TRBJ1-1	-	TRBV5-4	-	CASSLWGRHTEAFF	TGTGCCAGCAGCTTGTGGGGGCGTCACACTGAAGCTTTCTTT
TRBJ2-2	-	TRBV5-6	TRBD2	CASSFRLAGGTNTGELFF	TGTGCCAGCAGCTTTCGACTAGCGGGGGGCACGAACACCGGGGAGCTGTTTTTT
TRBJ1-4	-	TRBV6-5	-	CASSYSVAAGEKLFF	TGTGCCAGCAGTTACTCGGTGGCCGCGGGGGAAAAACTGTTTTTT
TRBJ1-2	-	TRBV7-2	-	CASSLDRVGGYTF	TGTGCCAGCAGCTTAGACAGGGTGGGTGGCTACACCTTC
TRBJ2-3	-	TRBV20-1	-	CSAARDTQYF	TGCAGTGCCGCCCGGGATACGCAGTATTTT
TRBJ2-7	-	TRBV2	TRBD2	CASRPEREGPHEQYF	TGTGCCAGCAGACCGGAGCGGGAGGGCCCCCACGAGCAGTACTTC
TRBJ2-5	-	TRBV5-4	-	CASSLGLEQETQYF	TGTGCCAGCAGCTTGGGACTGGAACAAGAGACCCAGTACTTC
TRBJ2-3	-	TRBV5-4	-	CASSPGQGTDTQYF	TGTGCCAGCAGCCCCGGACAAGGCACAGATACGCAGTATTTT
TRBJ2-6	-	TRBV9	-	CASSARGSGANVLTF	TGTGCCAGCAGCGCCAGGGGCTCTGGGGCCAACGTCCTGACTTTC
TRBJ1-2	-	TRBV6-1	-	CASSEGGHYGYTF	TGTGCCAGCAGTGAAGGGGGCCACTATGGCTACACCTTC
TRBJ1-3	-	TRBV4-1	-	CASSQVYLGMNSGNTIYF	TGCGCCAGCAGCCAAGTGTATCTCGGTATGAACTCTGGAAACACCATATATTTT
TRBJ1-1	-	TRBV30	-	CAWVRKNTEAFF	TGTGCCTGGGTGAGAAAGAACACTGAAGCTTTCTTT
TRBJ2-1	-	TRBV4-3	-	CASSQDAGSSYNEQFF	TGCGCCAGCAGCCAAGATGCGGGCAGCTCCTACAATGAGCAGTTCTTC
TRBJ1-2	few	TRBV9	TRBD1	CASSFNRDRENYGYTF	TGTGCCAGCAGCTTCAACCGGGACAGGGAGAACTATGGCTACACCTTC